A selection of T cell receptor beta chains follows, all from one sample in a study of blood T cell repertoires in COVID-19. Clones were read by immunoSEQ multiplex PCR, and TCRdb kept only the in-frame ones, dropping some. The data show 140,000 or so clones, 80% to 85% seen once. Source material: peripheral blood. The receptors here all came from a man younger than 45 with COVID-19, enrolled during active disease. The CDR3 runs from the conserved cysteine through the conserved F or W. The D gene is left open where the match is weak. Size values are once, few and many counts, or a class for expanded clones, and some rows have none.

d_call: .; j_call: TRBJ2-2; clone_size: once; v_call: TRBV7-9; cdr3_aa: CASSSPRFARNGELFF; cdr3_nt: TGTGCCAGCAGCTCGCCGCGATTTGCGAGAAACGGGGAGCTGTTTTTT
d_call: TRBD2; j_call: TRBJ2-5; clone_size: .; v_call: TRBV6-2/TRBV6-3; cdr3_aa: CASSPTSLAGGRKTQYF; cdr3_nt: TGTGCCAGCAGCCCTACATCCTTAGCGGGAGGGAGGAAGACCCAGTACTTC
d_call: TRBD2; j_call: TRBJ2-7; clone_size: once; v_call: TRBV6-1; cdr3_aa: CASSESLGTSSYEQYF; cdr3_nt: TGTGCCAGCAGTGAAAGCTTGGGGACTAGCTCCTACGAGCAGTACTTC
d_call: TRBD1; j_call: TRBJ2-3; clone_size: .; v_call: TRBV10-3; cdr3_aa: CAISDSTGNTDTQYF; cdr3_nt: TGTGCCATCAGTGATTCGACAGGGAACACAGATACGCAGTATTTT
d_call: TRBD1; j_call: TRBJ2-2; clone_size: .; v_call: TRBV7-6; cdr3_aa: CASSPTGGGGGELFF; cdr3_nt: TGTGCCAGCAGCCCGACAGGGGGCGGAGGCGGGGAGCTGTTTTTT
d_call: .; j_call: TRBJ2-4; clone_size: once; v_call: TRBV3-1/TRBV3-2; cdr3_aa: CASSQGGPLNIQYF; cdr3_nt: TGTGCCAGCAGCCAAGGGGGGCCTCTAAACATTCAGTACTTC
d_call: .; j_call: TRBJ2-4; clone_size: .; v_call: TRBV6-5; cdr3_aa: CASRPDRLAKNIQYF; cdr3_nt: TGTGCCAGCAGGCCGGACAGACTAGCCAAAAACATTCAGTACTTC
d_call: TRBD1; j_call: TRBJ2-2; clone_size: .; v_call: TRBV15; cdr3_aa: CATSRTRAGGNTGELFF; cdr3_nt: TGTGCCACCAGCAGAACCCGGGCAGGGGGGAACACCGGGGAGCTGTTTTTT
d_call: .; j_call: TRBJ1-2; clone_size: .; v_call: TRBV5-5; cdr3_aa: CASSLAGILMGYGYTF; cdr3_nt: TGTGCCAGCAGCTTGGCGGGGATCCTAATGGGCTATGGCTACACCTTC
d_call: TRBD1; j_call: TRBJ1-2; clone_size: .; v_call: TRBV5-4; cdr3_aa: CASSSDRDRDGYTF; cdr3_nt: TGTGCCAGCAGCTCGGACCGGGACAGAGATGGCTACACCTTC
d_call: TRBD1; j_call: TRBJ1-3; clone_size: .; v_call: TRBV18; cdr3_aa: CASSPTGQGRNTIYF; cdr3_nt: TGTGCCAGCTCACCTACGGGACAGGGACGAAACACCATATATTTT
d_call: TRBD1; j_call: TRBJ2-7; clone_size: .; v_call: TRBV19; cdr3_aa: CASSPTGTVSYEQYF; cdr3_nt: TGTGCCAGTAGTCCGACCGGGACAGTGTCCTACGAGCAGTACTTC
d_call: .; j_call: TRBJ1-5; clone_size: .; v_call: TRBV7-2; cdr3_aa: CASSLATGSNQPQHF; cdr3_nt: TGTGCCAGCAGCTTAGCCACAGGTAGCAATCAGCCCCAGCATTTT
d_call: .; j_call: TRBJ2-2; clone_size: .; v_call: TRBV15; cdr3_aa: CATSPHPDRSGELFF; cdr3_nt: TGTGCCACCAGCCCCCACCCAGACCGGAGCGGGGAGCTGTTTTTT
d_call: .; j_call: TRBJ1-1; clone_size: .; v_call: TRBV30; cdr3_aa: CAWRLGVGTEAFF; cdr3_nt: TGTGCCTGGAGGCTCGGGGTGGGGACTGAAGCTTTCTTT
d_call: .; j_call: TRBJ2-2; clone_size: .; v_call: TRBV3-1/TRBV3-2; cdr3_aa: CASSLKGGKQAGELFF; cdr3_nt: TGTGCCAGCAGTCTCAAGGGCGGGAAGCAGGCCGGGGAGCTGTTTTTT
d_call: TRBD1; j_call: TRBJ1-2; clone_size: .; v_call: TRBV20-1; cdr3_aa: CSALTGYGYTF; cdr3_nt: TGCAGTGCCTTGACAGGGTATGGCTACACCTTC
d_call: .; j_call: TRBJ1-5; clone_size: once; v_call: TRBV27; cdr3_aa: CASSLGDSRQPQHF; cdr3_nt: TGTGCCAGCAGTTTAGGTGATTCGCGACAGCCCCAGCATTTT
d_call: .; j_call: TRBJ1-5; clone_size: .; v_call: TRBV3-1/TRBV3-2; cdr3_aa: CASSPAGRGNNQPQHF; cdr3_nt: TGTGCCAGCAGCCCGGCGGGCAGGGGAAACAATCAGCCCCAGCATTTT
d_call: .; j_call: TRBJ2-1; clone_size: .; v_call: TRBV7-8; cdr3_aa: CASSLGAGIAYNEQFF; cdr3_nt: TGTGCCAGCAGCTTAGGTGCGGGGATAGCCTACAATGAGCAGTTCTTC
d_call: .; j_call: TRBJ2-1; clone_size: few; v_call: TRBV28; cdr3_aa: CASRSGGGTYNEQFF; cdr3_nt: TGTGCCAGCAGAAGTGGTGGGGGCACCTACAATGAGCAGTTCTTC
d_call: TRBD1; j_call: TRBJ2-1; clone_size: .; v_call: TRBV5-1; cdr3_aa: CASSKPGQGSHEQFF; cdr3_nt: TGCGCCAGCAGCAAACCGGGACAGGGTTCCCATGAGCAGTTCTTC
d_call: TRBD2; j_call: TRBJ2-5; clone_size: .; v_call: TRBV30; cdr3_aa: CAWVDPRGRVTQYF; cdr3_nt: TGTGCCTGGGTCGACCCTCGGGGGAGGGTGACCCAGTACTTC
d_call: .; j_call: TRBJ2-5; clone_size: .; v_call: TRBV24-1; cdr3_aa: CATSDPSKSRTQYF; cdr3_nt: TGTGCCACCAGTGACCCGTCCAAGAGTCGGACCCAGTACTTC
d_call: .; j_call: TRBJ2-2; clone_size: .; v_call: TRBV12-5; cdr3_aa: CASGFDTMNTGELFF; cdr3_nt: TGTGCTAGTGGCTTCGACACGATGAACACCGGGGAGCTGTTTTTT
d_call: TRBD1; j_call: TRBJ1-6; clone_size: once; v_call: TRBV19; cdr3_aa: CASSPGQGNSPLHF; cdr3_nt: TGTGCCAGTAGTCCGGGACAGGGAAATTCACCCCTCCACTTT
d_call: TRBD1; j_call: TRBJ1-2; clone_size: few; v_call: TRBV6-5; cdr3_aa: CASSNFGQGNGYTF; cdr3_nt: TGTGCCAGCAGTAATTTTGGACAGGGCAATGGCTACACCTTC
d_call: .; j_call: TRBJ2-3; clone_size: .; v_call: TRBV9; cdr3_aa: CASSVASRITDTQYF; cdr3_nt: TGTGCCAGCAGCGTAGCTAGCAGGATCACAGATACGCAGTATTTT
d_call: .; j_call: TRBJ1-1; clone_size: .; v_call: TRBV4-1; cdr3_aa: CASSQAGGRGYPEAFF; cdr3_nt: TGCGCCAGCAGCCAAGCAGGAGGCAGGGGCTATCCTGAAGCTTTCTTT
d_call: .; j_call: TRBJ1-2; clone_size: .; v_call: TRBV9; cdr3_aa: CASSVSGDSGYTF; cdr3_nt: TGTGCCAGCAGCGTTTCAGGGGATAGCGGCTACACCTTC
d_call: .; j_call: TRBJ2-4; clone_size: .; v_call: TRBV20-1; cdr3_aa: CSAGGGLAKNIQYF; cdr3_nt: TGCAGTGCTGGTGGGGGACTAGCCAAAAACATTCAGTACTTC
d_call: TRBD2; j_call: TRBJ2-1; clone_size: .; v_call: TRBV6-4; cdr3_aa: CASSETSGSVNEQFF; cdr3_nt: TGTGCCAGCAGTGAGACTAGCGGGTCTGTCAATGAGCAGTTCTTC
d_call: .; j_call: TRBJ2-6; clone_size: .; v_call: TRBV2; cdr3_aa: CASMVGRGSSYGANVLTF; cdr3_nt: TGTGCCAGCATGGTCGGCAGGGGATCTTCTTACGGGGCCAACGTCCTGACTTTC
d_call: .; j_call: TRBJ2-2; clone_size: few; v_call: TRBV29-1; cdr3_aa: CSARENTGELFF; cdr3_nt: TGCAGCGCCCGGGAGAACACCGGGGAGCTGTTTTTT
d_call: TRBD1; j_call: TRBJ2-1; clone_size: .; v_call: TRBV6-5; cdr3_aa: CASSSSGTGGNEQFF; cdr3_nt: TGTGCCAGCAGTTCATCCGGGACAGGGGGCAATGAGCAGTTCTTC
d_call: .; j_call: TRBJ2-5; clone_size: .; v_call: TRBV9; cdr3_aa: CASSVDGGNQETQYF; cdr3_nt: TGTGCCAGCAGCGTAGATGGAGGGAACCAAGAGACCCAGTACTTC
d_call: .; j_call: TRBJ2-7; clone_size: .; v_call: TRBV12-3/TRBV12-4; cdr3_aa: CASSLTSGYEQYF; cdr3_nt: TGTGCCAGCAGTTTGACTAGTGGCTACGAGCAGTACTTC
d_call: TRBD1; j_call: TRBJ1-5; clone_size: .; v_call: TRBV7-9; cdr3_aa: CASSPGTGGFQPQHF; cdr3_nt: TGTGCCAGCAGTCCCGGGACAGGGGGCTTTCAGCCCCAGCATTTT
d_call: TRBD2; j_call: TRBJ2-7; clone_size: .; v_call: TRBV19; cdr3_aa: CASRPRTSGSLYEQYF; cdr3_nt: TGTGCCAGTAGACCGCGGACTAGCGGGAGCCTATACGAGCAGTACTTC
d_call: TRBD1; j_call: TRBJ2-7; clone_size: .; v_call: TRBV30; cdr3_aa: CAWTRQGSSEQYF; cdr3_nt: TGTGCCTGGACCCGACAGGGTTCTAGTGAGCAGTACTTC
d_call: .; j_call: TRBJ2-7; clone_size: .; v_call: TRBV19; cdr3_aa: CASSMGGTGRGYEQYF; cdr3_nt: TGTGCCAGTAGTATGGGGGGGACAGGACGTGGCTACGAGCAGTACTTC
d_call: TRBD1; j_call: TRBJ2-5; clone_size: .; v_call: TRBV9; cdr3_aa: CASSVETGGAETQYF; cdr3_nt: TGTGCCAGCAGCGTAGAGACAGGGGGCGCAGAGACCCAGTACTTC
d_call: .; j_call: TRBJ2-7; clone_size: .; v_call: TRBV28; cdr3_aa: CASIRGGSYEQYF; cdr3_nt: TGTGCCAGCATCCGAGGGGGATCCTACGAGCAGTACTTC
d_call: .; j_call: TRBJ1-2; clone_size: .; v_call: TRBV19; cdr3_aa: CASSIDKSRGGYTF; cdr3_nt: TGTGCCAGTAGTATAGATAAGAGTCGGGGTGGCTACACCTTC
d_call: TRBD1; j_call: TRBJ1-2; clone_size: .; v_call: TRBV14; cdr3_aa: CASSQDGTGAGTRGYTF; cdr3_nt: TGTGCCAGCAGCCAAGATGGGACAGGCGCCGGAACTAGGGGCTACACCTTC
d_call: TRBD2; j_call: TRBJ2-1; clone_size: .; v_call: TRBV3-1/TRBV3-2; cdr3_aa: CASSPSGTSVNEQFF; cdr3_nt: TGTGCCAGCAGCCCCTCCGGGACTAGCGTCAATGAGCAGTTCTTC
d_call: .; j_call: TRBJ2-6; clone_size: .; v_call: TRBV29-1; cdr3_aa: CSASGFGGANVLTF; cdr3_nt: TGCAGCGCCTCTGGGTTTGGAGGAGCCAACGTCCTGACTTTC
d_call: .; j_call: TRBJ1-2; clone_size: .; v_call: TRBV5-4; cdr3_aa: CASSSGQGGGSFYGYTF; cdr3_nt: TGTGCCAGCAGCTCAGGTCAGGGAGGGGGAAGCTTCTATGGCTACACCTTC
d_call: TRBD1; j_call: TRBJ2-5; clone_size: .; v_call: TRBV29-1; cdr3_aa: CSVDQGAETQYF; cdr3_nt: TGCAGCGTTGACCAGGGGGCGGAGACCCAGTACTTC
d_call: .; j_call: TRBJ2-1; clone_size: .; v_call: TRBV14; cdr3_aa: CASRLSGAYNEQFF; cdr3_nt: TGTGCCAGCAGACTATCAGGGGCATACAATGAGCAGTTCTTC
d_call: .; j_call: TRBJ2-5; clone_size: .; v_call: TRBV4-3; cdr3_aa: CASSQAVTRETQYF; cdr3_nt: TGCGCCAGCAGCCAAGCAGTGACACGAGAGACCCAGTACTTC